These T cell receptor beta chains were read from a single sample in a study of early T cells in non-severe SARS-CoV-2 infection. MiXCR, run by TCRdb on the 5' RACE reads, gives a single entry per CDR3 protein. The sample consists of approximately 69,000 distinct CDR3 sequences, about 10% of them appearing once. Here the sequenced sample was whole blood, taken at baseline. Receptors originate from an adult who was a healthcare worker with PCR-confirmed SARS-CoV-2 infection or an uninfected control (not recorded which). Each CDR3 is given with its conserved first and last residue. The order of the fields is clone size, V gene, CDR3 protein. Expanded clones get a size class; other rows say once, few or many, or leave the size out.

abundance: few; v_gene: TRBV20-1; CDR3aa: CSATDRPFFYEQYF
abundance: many; v_gene: TRBV11-3; CDR3aa: CASSSPAARGAEAFF
abundance: few; v_gene: TRBV7-8; CDR3aa: CASSLSGTVNEQFF
abundance: few; v_gene: TRBV2; CDR3aa: CASSEAGGANGELFF
abundance: few; v_gene: TRBV7-6; CDR3aa: CASSPSGEAKNIQYF
abundance: NA; v_gene: TRBV2; CDR3aa: CASSRDRVNTDTQYF
abundance: few; v_gene: TRBV5-1; CDR3aa: CASGGSPASTDTQYF
abundance: few; v_gene: TRBV10-3; CDR3aa: CAISERDSSNQPQHF
abundance: NA; v_gene: TRBV14; CDR3aa: CASSQGAGRGYNSPLHF
abundance: few; v_gene: TRBV24-1; CDR3aa: CATSDSGRIGQYF
abundance: NA; v_gene: TRBV6-5; CDR3aa: CASSKHRDRGTDTQYF
abundance: few; v_gene: TRBV6-2/TRBV6-3; CDR3aa: CASSHSWKQFF
abundance: few; v_gene: TRBV11-2; CDR3aa: CASSLARDRAIYF
abundance: NA; v_gene: TRBV28; CDR3aa: CASRGYEKLFF
abundance: many; v_gene: TRBV29-1; CDR3aa: CSVGDSSRQYF
abundance: few; v_gene: TRBV12-3/TRBV12-4; CDR3aa: CASSSPSGGVANTGELFF
abundance: few; v_gene: TRBV9; CDR3aa: CASSEDRGRNTDTQYF
abundance: NA; v_gene: TRBV20-1; CDR3aa: CSARYGTNTGELFF
abundance: few; v_gene: TRBV7-9; CDR3aa: CASSPSDPQNEQFF
abundance: few; v_gene: TRBV7-9; CDR3aa: CASSLAGNTDTQYF
abundance: NA; v_gene: TRBV7-7; CDR3aa: CASSSADRDVGSNTGELFF
abundance: NA; v_gene: TRBV20-1; CDR3aa: CSAIRGRNHEQFF
abundance: NA; v_gene: TRBV20-1; CDR3aa: CSAYGGDYNEQFF